These 20 T cell receptor beta chains came from one sample sequenced in a study of cytomegalovirus exposure and HLA in healthy donors. Profiled with immunoSEQ multiplex PCR; TCRdb holds only in-frame clones, not every one. The sample includes roughly 260,000 clones, about 86% of them seen just once. The source material was PBMCs. These receptors were taken from a man aged 18 to 30 in good health and CMV-seronegative.

The count of this clone is one. The V gene is TRBV28, the J gene TRBJ1-2; 11 nucleotides line up with TRBD1. Germline lookup yields CDR1 MDHEN and CDR2 SYDVKM. The CDR3 contains 15 residues. The ends lost 5 bases at V and 5 bases at J; junction bases unmatched: 7. CDR3 region: CASSPGQGAWYGYTF. CDR3 DNA sequence: TGTGCCAGCAGTCCCGGACAGGGGGCGTGGTATGGCTACACCTTC.

This chain connects TRBV7-9 to TRBJ2-1; the D gene is possibly TRBD2 (5 bases). Trimming stripped 2 bases from V and 3 bases from J, with 11 bases between. Germline V gives CDR1 SEHNR, CDR2 FQNEAQ (reference sequence). The length of the CDR3 is 15 residues. In DNA form, the CDR3 reads TGTGCCAGCAGCTTACGGGGATTAAACTACAATGAGCAGTTCTTC. This sequence encodes CASSLRGLNYNEQFF.

This clone was observed once. The rearrangement links TRBV18 to TRBJ2-1; D might be TRBD2 (6 bases). V lost 1 base and J 4 bases, leaving 8 bases between the germline ends. The CDR3 is 14 residues long. The germline CDR1 and CDR2 sequences are KGHSH and LQKENI. The CDR3 loop is CASSPQGRYNEQFF. CDR3 sequence (DNA): TGTGCCAGCTCACCACAGGGGAGGTACAATGAGCAGTTCTTC.

The count of this clone is one. This chain connects TRBV28 to TRBJ2-1; 11 bases map to TRBD2. V dropped 3 bases and J dropped 8; count of bases not matched to a gene: 6. Germline CDR1 reads MDHEN; CDR2 reads SYDVKM. The CDR3 loop spans 15 amino acids. CDR3 DNA sequence: TGTGCCAGCAGTTTTTCTACTAGCGGGGGATATGAGCAGTTCTTC. Its protein product is CASSFSTSGGYEQFF.

The chain recombines TRBV28 with TRBJ2-2; 7 bases map to TRBD1. This CDR3 region has 16 residues. V trimming: 7 bases; J trimming: 0 bases; junction bases outside the gene matches: 8. The germline gives CDR1 MDHEN, CDR2 SYDVKM. The CDR3 nucleotides read TGTGCCAGCACAGGTTGGGGACAGACGAACACCGGGGAGCTGTTTTTT. This codes for CASTGWGQTNTGELFF. Drawing the rest from reference TRBV28 and TRBJ2-2, the complete variable domain is DVKVTQSSRYLVKRTGEKVFLECVQDMDHENMFWYRQDPGLGLRLIYFSYDVKMKEKGDIPEGYSVSREKKERFSLILESASTNQTSMYLCASTGWGQTNTGELFFGEGSRLTVL.

The genes are TRBV4-3 and TRBJ2-5; tentatively, D is TRBD2 (6 bases). CDR3 size: 15 residues. Trimming cost V 3 bases and J 4 bases, with 15 bases left between them. Per germline, CDR1 LGHNA and CDR2 YSLEER. CDR3 amino acids: CASSQAGGSGETQYF. CDR3 nucleotides: TGCGCCAGCAGCCAGGCCGGGGGTTCGGGAGAGACCCAGTACTTC.

The CDR3 protein is CASSLEGQGNSPLHF. The CDR3 DNA sequence: TGCGCCAGCAGCTTGGAGGGACAGGGAAATTCACCCCTCCACTTT. V and J are TRBV5-1 and TRBJ1-6, with TRBD1 matching over 9 bases. The V gene's germline CDR1 is SGHRS and CDR2 YFSETQ. The junction had 2 bases not matched to a gene; V was cut back by 0 bases and J by 7 bases. The CDR3 contains 15 residues. The variable domain in full, completed from reference TRBV5-1 and TRBJ1-6, reads KAGVTQTPRYLIKTRGQQVTLSCSPISGHRSVSWYQQTPGQGLQFLFEYFSETQRNKGNFPGRFSGRQFSNSRSEMNVSTLELGDSALYLCASSLEGQGNSPLHFGNGTRLTVT.

The chain joins TRBV13 to TRBJ2-7; 10 bases align to TRBD1. From germline, CDR1 is PRHDT and CDR2 FYEKMQ (reference sequence). This CDR3 is built from 15 residues. Trimming removed 5 bases from V and 4 bases from J; junction bases left unmatched: 8. The chain's CDR3 is CASSPGTGVLYEQYF. The CDR3 DNA sequence: TGTGCCAGCAGCCCTGGGACAGGGGTCCTATACGAGCAGTACTTC.

The chain employs TRBV28 and TRBJ2-7; D not resolved. This CDR3 is 13 amino acids long. Trimming cost V 5 bases and J 2 bases, with 10 bases left between them. The germline V gene has CDR1 MDHEN and CDR2 SYDVKM. CDR3 protein: CASSPFVPYEQYF. The DNA for the CDR3 is TGTGCCAGCAGTCCCTTTGTCCCCTACGAGCAGTACTTC.

The chain joins TRBV27 to TRBJ2-7, with 9 bases aligning to TRBD2. With 4 bases clipped from V and 3 bases from J, the junction kept 13 bases outside the gene matches. Germline values: CDR1 MNHEY, CDR2 SMNVEV (reference sequence). This CDR3 is 17 amino acids long. The CDR3 DNA follows: TGTGCCAGCAGTTCCCGTGCGGGAGGGAGGGGGGTCTACGAGCAGTACTTC. It encodes CASSSRAGGRGVYEQYF.

V is TRBV4-3 and J is TRBJ2-7, with 9 bases lining up with TRBD1. The CDR3 is made up of 15 amino acids. V was clipped by 3 bases and J by 4 bases; unmatched bases: 7. Germline CDR1 reads LGHNA; CDR2 reads YSLEER. The CDR3 reads CASSQVPGQGYEQYF. In DNA form, the CDR3 reads TGCGCCAGCAGCCAGGTACCGGGACAGGGTTACGAGCAGTACTTC.

This clone was seen more than once but under ten times. This chain joins TRBV19 and TRBJ1-2; D unresolved. The CDR3 sequence is 13 residues long. Per the germline V gene, CDR1 is LNHDA and CDR2 is SQIVND (reference sequence). Deletions cut 6 bases from V and 6 bases from J, with 14 bases between. As DNA, the CDR3 is TGTGCCAGTAGACACGACATTAGAGATGGCTACACCTTC. This codes for CASRHDIRDGYTF.

This chain joins TRBV4-3 and TRBJ2-2, with D tentatively TRBD2 (5 bases). CDR3 length: 16 residues. With 3 bases removed from V and 3 bases from J, the gap between germline ends came to 14 bases. Germline assignment: CDR1 LGHNA and CDR2 YSLEER. For the CDR3, the DNA is TGCGCCAGCAGCCACTCTAGCCAGGAGGACACCGGGGAGCTGTTTTTT. Residues: CASSHSSQEDTGELFF.

This chain joins TRBV5-1 and TRBJ2-1; 9 nucleotides agree with TRBD2. V shed 4 bases and J 8 bases; nucleotides not matched to a gene: 13. Germline CDR1 reads SGHRS; CDR2 reads YFSETQ. This CDR3 is built from 16 residues. CDR3 protein: CASSLTGTSSRDEQFF. The CDR3 DNA reads TGCGCCAGCAGCCTCACCGGGACTAGCAGTAGGGATGAGCAGTTCTTC.

The chain recombines TRBV7-6 with TRBJ2-7, with D perhaps matching TRBD2 (6 bases). In germline, CDR1 is SGHVS, CDR2 FNYEAQ. Trimming removed 1 base from V and 9 bases from J, with 16 bases in between. This CDR3 comprises 14 residues. This CDR3 reads CASSLEVLAGRQYF. CDR3 DNA sequence: TGTGCCAGCAGCTTAGAGGTGCTGGCCGGGAGGCAGTACTTC.

V usage is TRBV19 and J usage is TRBJ2-5; weak D call: TRBD2 (5 bases). The CDR3 loop spans 14 amino acids. With 1 base removed from V and 5 bases from J, the gap between germline ends came to 11 bases. Per the germline V gene, CDR1 is LNHDA and CDR2 is SQIVND (reference sequence). Here the CDR3 DNA reads TGTGCCAGTAGTATAGCGGGGAATCGGGAGACCCAGTACTTC. Translating it yields CASSIAGNRETQYF.

This chain links TRBV6-5 with TRBJ2-1, with 7 bases identical to TRBD1. This CDR3 region has 14 residues. V lost 5 bases, J lost 3 bases, and 4 bases stayed unmatched. CDR1 MNHEY and CDR2 SVGAGI come from the germline V gene. CDR3 bases: TGTGCCAGCAGTGACAGGGTCTTCTACAATGAGCAGTTCTTC. This sequence encodes CASSDRVFYNEQFF.

This chain uses TRBV7-2 with TRBJ2-1; D ambiguous. Trimming removed 5 bases at V and 8 bases at J, with 16 bases between. The CDR3 contains 14 residues. Germline-derived CDR1 and CDR2 are SGHTA and FQGNSA. In DNA form, the CDR3 reads TGTGCCAGCAGCCTATCTCCTGGAGTAGATGAGCAGTTCTTC. Translating gives CASSLSPGVDEQFF.

V usage is TRBV28 and J usage is TRBJ2-3; maybe TRBD1 (5 bases). CDR1 is MDHEN and CDR2 is SYDVKM in the germline V gene. The CDR3 is 10 residues long. Trimming removed 8 bases at V and 7 bases at J, with 7 bases between. CDR3 nucleotides: TGTGCCAGCCAGGGAAATACGCAGTATTTT. Protein product: CASQGNTQYF.

The chain joins TRBV7-6 to TRBJ2-7; perhaps TRBD1 as D (6 bases). The CDR3 has 13 residues. Between the trimmed V and J ends, which lost 1 base and 4 bases, there was a span of 8 bases. Germline V gene lookup returns CDR1 SGHVS and CDR2 FNYEAQ. CDR3 sequence: CASSLGTVYEQYF. In nucleotides, the CDR3 is TGTGCCAGCAGCTTAGGGACAGTGTACGAGCAGTACTTC.